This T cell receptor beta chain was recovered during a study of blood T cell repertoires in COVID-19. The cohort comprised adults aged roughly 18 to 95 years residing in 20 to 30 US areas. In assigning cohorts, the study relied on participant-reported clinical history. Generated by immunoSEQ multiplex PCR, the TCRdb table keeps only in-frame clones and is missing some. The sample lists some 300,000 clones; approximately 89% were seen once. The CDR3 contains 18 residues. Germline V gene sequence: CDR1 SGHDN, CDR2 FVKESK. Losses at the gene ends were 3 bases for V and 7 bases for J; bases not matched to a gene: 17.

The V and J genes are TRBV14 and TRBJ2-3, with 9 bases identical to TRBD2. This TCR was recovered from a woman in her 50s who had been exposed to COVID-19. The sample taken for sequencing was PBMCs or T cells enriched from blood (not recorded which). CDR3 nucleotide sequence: TGTGCCAGCAGCCACCACCAACCCCGGACTAGCGAGGAGAATACGCAGTATTTT. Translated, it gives CASSHHQPRTSEENTQYF.